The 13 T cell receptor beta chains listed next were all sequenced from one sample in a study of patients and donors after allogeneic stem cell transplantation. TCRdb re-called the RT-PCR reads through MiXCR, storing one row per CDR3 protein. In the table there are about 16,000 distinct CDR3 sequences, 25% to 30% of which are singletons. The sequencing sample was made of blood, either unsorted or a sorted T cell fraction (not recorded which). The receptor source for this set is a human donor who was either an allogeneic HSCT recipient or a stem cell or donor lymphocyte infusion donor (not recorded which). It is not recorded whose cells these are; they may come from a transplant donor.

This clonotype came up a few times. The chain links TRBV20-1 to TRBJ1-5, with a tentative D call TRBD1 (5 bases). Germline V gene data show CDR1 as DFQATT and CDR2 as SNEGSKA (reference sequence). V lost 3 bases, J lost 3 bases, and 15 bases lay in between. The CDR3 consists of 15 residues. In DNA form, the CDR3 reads TGCAGTGCTAGTTTAAGGCCAGGGCACAATCAGCCCCAGCATTTT. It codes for CSASLRPGHNQPQHF.

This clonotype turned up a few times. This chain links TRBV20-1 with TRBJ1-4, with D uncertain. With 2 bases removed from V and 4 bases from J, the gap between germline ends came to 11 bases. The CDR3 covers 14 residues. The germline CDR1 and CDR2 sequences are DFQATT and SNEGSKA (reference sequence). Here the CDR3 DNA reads TGCAGTGCTAGATCGGAGCTTTTTAATGAAAAACTGTTTTTT. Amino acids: CSARSELFNEKLFF.

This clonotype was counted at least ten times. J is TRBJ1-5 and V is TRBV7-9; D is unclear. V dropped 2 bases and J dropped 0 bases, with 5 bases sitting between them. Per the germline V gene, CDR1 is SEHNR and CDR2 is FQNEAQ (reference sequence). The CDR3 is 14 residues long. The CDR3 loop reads CASSLLGSNQPQHF. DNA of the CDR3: TGTGCCAGCAGCTTATTAGGTAGCAATCAGCCCCAGCATTTT.

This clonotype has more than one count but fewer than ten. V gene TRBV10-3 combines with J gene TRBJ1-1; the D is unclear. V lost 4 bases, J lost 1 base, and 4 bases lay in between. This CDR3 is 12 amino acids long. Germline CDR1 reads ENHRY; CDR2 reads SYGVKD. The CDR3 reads CAISGRNTEAFF. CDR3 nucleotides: TGTGCCATCAGTGGCCGGAACACTGAAGCTTTCTTT.

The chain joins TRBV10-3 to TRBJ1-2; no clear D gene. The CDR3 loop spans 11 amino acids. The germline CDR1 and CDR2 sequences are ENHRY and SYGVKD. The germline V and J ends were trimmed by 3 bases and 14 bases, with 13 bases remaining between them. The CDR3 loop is CAISEGSTPTF. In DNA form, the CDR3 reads TGTGCCATCAGTGAAGGGTCGACGCCTACCTTC.

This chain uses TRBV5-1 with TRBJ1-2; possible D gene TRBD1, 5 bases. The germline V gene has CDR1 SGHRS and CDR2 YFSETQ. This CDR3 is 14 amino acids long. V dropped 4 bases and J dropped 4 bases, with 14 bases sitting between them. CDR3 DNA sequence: TGCGCCAGCAGCAGGGGACCCCGAGGCTATGGCTACACCTTC. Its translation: CASSRGPRGYGYTF.

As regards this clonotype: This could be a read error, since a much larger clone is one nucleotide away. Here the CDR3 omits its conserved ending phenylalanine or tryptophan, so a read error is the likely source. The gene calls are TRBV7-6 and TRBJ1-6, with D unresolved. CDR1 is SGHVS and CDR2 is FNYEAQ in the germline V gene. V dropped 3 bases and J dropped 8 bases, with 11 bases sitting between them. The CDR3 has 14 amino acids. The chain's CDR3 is CASSFPGGDSPLHL. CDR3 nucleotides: TGTGCCAGCAGCTTCCCGGGCGGGGATTCACCCCTCCACCTT.

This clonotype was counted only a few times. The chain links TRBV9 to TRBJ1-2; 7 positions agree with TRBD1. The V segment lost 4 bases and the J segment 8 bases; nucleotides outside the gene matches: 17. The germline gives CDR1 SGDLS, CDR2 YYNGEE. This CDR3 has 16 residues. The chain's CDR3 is CASSLIMGQLHDGYTF. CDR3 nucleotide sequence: TGTGCCAGCAGCCTGATAATGGGACAGCTCCACGACGGCTACACCTTC. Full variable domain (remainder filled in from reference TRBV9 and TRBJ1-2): DSGVTQTPKHLITATGQRVTLRCSPRSGDLSVYWYQQSLDQGLQFLIQYYNGEERAKGNILERFSAQQFPDLHSELNLSSLELGDSALYFCASSLIMGQLHDGYTFGSGTRLTVV.

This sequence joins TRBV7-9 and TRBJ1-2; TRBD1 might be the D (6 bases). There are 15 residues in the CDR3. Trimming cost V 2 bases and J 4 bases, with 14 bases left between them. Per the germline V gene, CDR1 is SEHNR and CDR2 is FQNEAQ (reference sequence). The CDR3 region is CASSLIRDRTYGYTF. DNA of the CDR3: TGTGCCAGCAGCTTAATCCGTGACAGGACCTATGGCTACACCTTC.

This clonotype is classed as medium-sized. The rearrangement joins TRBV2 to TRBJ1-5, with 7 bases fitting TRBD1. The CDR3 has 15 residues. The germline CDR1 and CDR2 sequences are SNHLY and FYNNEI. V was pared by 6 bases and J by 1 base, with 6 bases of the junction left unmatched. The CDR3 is CASRRGQESNQPQHF. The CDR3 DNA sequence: TGTGCCAGCAGACGCGGACAGGAGAGCAATCAGCCCCAGCATTTT.

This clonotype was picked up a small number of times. CDR3 residues: CASSLQGTTGELFF. The CDR3 nucleotides read TGTGCCAGCAGCTTACAGGGGACCACCGGGGAGCTGTTTTTT. The genes are TRBV7-3 and TRBJ2-2; D is possibly TRBD1 (6 bases). The CDR3 covers 14 residues. V was cut by 2 bases and J by 4 bases, with 8 bases left in between. Germline assignment: CDR1 SGHTA and CDR2 FQGTGA.

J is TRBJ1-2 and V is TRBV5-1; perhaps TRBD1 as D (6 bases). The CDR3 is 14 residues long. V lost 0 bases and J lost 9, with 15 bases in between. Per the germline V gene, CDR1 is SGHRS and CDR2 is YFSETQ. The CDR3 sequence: CASSLETGGLRYTF. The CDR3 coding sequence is TGCGCCAGCAGCTTGGAGACAGGCGGCCTTCGCTACACCTTC.

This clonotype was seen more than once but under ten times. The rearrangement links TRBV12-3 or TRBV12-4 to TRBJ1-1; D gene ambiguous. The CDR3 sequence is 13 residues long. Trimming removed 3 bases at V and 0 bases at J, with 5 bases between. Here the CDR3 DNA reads TGTGCCAGCAGTTTCGACGTGAACACTGAAGCTTTCTTT. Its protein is CASSFDVNTEAFF.